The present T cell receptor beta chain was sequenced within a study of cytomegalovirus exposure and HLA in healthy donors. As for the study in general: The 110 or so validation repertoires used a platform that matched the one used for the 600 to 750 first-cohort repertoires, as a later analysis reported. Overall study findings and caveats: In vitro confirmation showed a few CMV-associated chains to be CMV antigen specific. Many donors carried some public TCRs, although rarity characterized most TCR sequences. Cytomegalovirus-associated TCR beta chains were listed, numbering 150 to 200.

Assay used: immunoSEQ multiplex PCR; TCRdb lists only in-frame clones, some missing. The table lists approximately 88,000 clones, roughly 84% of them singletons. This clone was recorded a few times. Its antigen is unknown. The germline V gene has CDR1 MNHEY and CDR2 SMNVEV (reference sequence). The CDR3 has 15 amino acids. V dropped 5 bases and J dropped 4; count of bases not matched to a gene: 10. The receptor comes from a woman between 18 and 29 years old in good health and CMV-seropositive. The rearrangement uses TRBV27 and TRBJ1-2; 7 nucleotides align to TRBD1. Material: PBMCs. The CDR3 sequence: CASSMAGTAGYGYTF. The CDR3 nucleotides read TGTGCCAGCAGTATGGCCGGGACAGCGGGCTATGGCTACACCTTC.